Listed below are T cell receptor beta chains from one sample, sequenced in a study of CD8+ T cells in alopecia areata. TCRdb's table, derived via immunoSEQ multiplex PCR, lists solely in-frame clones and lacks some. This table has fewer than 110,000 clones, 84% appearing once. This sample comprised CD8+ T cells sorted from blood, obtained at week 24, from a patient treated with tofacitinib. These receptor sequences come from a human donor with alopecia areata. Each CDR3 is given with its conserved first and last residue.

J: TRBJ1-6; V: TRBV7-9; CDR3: CASSLPTGGMDSPLHF
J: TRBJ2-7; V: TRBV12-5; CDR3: CASALAGSYEQYF
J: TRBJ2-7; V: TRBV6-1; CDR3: CASSGTGGDEQYF
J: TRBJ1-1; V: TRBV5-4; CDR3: CASSSSIGRETEAFF
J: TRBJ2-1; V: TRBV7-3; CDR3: CASSLGAGNYNEQFF
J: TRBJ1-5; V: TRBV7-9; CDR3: CASSLGQGDQPQHF
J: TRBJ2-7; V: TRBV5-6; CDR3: CASSLDLGRVSHEQYF
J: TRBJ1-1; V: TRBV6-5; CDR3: CAIGGGYTEAFF
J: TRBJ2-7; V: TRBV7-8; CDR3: CASSLRTGLHEQYF
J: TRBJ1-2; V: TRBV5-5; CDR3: CASSLEGDYGYTF
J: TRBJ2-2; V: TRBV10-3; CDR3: CASGGLDYTGELFF
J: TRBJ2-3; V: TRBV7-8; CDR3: CASSLPGQGTDTQYF
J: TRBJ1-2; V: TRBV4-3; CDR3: CASSQYYQGGDGYTF
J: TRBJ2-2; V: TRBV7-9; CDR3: CASSHTGELFF
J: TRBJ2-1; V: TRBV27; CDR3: CASSLGPEQFF
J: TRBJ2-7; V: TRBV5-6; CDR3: CASSLGGQGYGEQYF
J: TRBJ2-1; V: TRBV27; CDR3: CASSLGRGNEQFF
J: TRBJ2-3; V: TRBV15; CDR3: CATSSKRVGTDTQYF
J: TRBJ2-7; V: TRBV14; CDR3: CASSPGQTYEQYF
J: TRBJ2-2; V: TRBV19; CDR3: CASSMASDTGELFF
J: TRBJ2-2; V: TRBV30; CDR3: CAWRGTGLEFSGELFF
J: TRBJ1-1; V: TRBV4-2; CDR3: CASSQGTGGDQSNTEAFF
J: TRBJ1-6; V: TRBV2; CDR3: CASSGWGGGSPLHF
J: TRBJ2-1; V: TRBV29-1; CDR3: CSVFGRIMIEQFF
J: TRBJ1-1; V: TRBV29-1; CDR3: CSVDRGAEAFF
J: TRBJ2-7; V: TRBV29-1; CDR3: CSVEEGQEYEQYF
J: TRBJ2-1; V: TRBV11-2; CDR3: CASSPGQMGDNEQFF
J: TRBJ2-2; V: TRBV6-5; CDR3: CASSFETGDTGELFF
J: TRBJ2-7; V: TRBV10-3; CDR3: CAISERTELSYEQYF
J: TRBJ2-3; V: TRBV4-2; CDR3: CASSQEGGFPITDTQYF
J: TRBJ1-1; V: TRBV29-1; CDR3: CSVEPPGQPTEAFF
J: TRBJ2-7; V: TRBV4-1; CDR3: CASSQVKGTGSYEQYF
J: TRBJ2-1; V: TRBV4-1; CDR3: CASSARSGALLNEQFF
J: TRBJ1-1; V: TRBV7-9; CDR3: CASSLTGGLTEAFF
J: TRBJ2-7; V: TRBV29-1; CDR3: CSVESLAGASYEQYF
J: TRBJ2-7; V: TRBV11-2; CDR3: CASSWTSGGPGSSYEQYF